This T cell receptor beta chain appears in the sequencing data of a study of early T cells in non-severe SARS-CoV-2 infection. Study overall: Unpaired chains resulted from sequencing bulk RNA of unsorted whole blood. Study-wide results and limits: Anti-spike CD8 responses were favored in VDJdb matching, and private and CD4 specificities were missed.

Comment on this clonotype: Antigen specificity is unknown.

Attachment of unique molecular identifiers was made to individual cDNA molecules. TCRdb reprocessed the 5' RACE reads via MiXCR and lists one record per CDR3 protein. The sample shows approximately 97,000 distinct CDR3 sequences, approximately 14% of them seen only once. The TCR was taken from an adult who was a healthcare worker with PCR-confirmed SARS-CoV-2 infection or an uninfected control (not recorded which). The specimen sequenced was whole blood.

The CDR3 spells CASSPPQDIYEQYF. CDR3 nucleotide sequence: TGTGCCAGCAGTCCCCCCCAGGACATCTACGAGCAGTACTTC. V and J are TRBV28 and TRBJ2-7, with D possibly TRBD1 on 5 matching bases. The CDR3 totals 14 residues. Trimming left V 5 bases short and J 3 bases short, with 14 bases between. Germline CDR1 and CDR2: MDHEN and SYDVKM.